Shown below are 2 T cell receptor beta chains from a single sample sequenced in a study of control samples from healthy donors and cancer patients. The method was immunoSEQ multiplex PCR; TCRdb's version includes in-frame clones alone and lacks a portion of them. The repertoire holds around 180,000 clones, with about 91% as singletons. The sample was blood. Source of these receptors: a woman aged 35 to 49 in good health.

CDR3 DNA: TGTGCCAGCAGCCAAGGGGGTCCTCTCTCTGGGGCCAACGTCCTGACTTTC. This encodes CASSQGGPLSGANVLTF. V usage is TRBV3-1 (or the pseudogene TRBV3-2) and J usage is TRBJ2-6; D ambiguous. This CDR3 is 17 amino acids long. V dropped 1 base and J dropped 0 bases, with 10 bases sitting between them. Germline V gene lookup returns CDR1 LGHDT and CDR2 YNNKEL (reference sequence).

The chain uses TRBV9 and TRBJ2-2; 7 bases map to TRBD1. The germline CDR1 and CDR2 sequences are SGDLS and YYNGEE. Trimming cost V 4 bases and J 0 bases; bases outside gene matches: 9. The CDR3 has 17 residues. The CDR3 sequence is CASSPKRQGSNTGELFF. CDR3 bases: TGTGCCAGCAGCCCAAAGCGACAGGGATCGAACACCGGGGAGCTGTTTTTT. The whole variable domain, filled in from reference TRBV9 and TRBJ2-2, reads DSGVTQTPKHLITATGQRVTLRCSPRSGDLSVYWYQQSLDQGLQFLIQYYNGEERAKGNILERFSAQQFPDLHSELNLSSLELGDSALYFCASSPKRQGSNTGELFFGEGSRLTVL.